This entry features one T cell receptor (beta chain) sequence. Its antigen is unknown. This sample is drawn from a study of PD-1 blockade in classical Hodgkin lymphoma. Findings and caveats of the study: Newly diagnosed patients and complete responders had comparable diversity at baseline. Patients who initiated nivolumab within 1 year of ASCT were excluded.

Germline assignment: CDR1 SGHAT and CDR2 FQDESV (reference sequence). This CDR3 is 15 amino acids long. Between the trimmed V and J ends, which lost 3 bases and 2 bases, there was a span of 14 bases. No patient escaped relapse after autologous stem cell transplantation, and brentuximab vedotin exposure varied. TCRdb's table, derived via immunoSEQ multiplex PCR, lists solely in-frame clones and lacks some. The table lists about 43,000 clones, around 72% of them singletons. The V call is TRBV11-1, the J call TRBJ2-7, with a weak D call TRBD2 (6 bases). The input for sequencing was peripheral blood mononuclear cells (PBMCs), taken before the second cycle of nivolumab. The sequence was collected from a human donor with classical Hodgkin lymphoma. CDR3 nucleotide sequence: TGTGCCAGCAGCTTGCGGGACTTTCAAGCCTACGAGCAGTACTTC. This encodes CASSLRDFQAYEQYF.